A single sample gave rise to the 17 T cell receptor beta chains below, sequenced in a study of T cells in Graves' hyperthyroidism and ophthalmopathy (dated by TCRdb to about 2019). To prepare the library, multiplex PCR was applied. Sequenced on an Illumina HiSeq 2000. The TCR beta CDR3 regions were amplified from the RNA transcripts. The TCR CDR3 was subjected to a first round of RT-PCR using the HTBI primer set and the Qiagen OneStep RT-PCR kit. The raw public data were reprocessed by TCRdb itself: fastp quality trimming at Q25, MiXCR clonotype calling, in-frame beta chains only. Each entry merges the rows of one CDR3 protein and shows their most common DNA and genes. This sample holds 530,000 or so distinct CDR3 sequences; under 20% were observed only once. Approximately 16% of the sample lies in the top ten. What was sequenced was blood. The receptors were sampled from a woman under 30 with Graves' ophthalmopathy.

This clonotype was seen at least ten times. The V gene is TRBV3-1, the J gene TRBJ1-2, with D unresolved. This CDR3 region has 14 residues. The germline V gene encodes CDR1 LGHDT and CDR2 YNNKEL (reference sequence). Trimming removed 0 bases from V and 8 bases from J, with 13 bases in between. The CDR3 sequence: CASSQDRFPGGYTF. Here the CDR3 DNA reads TGTGCCAGCAGCCAAGACAGGTTCCCCGGGGGCTACACCTTC.

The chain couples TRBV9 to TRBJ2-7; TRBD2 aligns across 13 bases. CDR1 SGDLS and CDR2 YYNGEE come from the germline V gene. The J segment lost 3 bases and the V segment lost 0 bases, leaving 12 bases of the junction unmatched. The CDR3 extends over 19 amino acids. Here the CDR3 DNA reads TGTGCCAGCAGCGTAGCGCCCACTGGACTAGCGGGAGTAGACTACGAGCAGTACTTC. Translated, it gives CASSVAPTGLAGVDYEQYF.

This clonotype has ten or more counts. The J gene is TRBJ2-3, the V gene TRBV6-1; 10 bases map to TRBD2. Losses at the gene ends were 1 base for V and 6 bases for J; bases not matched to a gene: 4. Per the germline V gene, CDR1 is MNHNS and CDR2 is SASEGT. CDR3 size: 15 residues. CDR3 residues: CASSEVSGGGDTQYF. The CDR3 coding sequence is TGTGCCAGCAGTGAAGTCAGCGGGGGGGGGGATACGCAGTATTTT.

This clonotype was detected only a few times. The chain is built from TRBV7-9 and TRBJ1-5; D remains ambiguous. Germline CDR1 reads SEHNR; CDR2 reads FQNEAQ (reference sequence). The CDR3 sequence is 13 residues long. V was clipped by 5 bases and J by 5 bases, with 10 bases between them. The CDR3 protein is CASSPLGDQPQHF. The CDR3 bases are TGTGCCAGCAGCCCCCTCGGGGATCAGCCCCAGCATTTT.

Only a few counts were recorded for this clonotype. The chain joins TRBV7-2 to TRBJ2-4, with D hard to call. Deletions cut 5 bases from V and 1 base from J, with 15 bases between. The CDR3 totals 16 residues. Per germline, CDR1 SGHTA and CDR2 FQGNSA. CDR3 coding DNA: TGTGCCAGCAGCCCTTCGACAAGGTGGGCCAAAAACATTCAGTACTTC. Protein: CASSPSTRWAKNIQYF. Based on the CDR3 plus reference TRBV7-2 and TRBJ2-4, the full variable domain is GAGVSQSPSNKVTEKGKDVELRCDPISGHTALYWYRQSLGQGLEFLIYFQGNSAPDKSGLPSDRFSAERTGGSVSTLTIQRTQQEDSAVYLCASSPSTRWAKNIQYFGAGTRLSVL.

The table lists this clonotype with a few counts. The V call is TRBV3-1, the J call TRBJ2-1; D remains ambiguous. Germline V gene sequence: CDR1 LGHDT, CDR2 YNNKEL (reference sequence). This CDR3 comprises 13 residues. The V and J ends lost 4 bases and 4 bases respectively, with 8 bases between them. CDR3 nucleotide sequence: TGTGCCAGCAGCCGCCCCCAGTACAATGAGCAGTTCTTC. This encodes CASSRPQYNEQFF.

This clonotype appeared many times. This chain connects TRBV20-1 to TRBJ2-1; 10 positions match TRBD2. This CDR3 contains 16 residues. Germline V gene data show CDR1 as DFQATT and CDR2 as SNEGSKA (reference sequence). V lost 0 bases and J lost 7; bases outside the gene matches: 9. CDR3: CSARDLLAGDLNEQFF. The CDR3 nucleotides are TGCAGTGCTAGAGATCTGCTAGCGGGAGATTTAAATGAGCAGTTCTTC.

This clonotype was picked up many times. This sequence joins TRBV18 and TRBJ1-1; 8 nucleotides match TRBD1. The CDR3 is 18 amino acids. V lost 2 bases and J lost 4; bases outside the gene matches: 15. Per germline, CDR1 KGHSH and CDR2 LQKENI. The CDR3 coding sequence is TGTGCCAGCTCACCAGCTTTCATCGGACAGGGAATCGCCACTGAAGCTTTCTTT. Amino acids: CASSPAFIGQGIATEAFF.

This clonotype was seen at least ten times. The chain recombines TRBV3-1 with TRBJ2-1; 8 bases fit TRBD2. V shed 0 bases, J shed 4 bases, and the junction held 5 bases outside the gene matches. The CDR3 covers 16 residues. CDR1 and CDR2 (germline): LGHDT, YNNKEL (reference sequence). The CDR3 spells CASSQDTGGTYNEQFF. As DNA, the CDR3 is TGTGCCAGCAGCCAAGATACGGGGGGGACATACAATGAGCAGTTCTTC.

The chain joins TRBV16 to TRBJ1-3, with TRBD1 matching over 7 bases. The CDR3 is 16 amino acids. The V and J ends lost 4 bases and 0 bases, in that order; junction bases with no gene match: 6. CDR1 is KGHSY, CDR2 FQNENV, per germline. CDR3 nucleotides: TGTGCCAGCAGCCGAGCTACAGGGGCCTCTGGAAACACCATATATTTT. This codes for CASSRATGASGNTIYF.

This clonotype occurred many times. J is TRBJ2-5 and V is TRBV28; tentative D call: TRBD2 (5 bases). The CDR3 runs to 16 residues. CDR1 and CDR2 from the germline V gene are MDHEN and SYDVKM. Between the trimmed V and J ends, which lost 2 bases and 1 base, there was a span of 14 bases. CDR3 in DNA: TGTGCCAGCAGTTTAAGTTCTGAGGGCCTCCAAGAGACCCAGTACTTC. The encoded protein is CASSLSSEGLQETQYF.

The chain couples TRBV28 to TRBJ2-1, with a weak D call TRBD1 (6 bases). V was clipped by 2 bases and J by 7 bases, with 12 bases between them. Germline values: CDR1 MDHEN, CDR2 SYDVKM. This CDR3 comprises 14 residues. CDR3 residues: CASSLPTGTNEQFF. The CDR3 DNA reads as TGTGCCAGCAGTTTACCTACAGGGACGAATGAGCAGTTCTTC. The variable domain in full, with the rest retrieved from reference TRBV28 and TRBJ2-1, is DVKVTQSSRYLVKRTGEKVFLECVQDMDHENMFWYRQDPGLGLRLIYFSYDVKMKEKGDIPEGYSVSREKKERFSLILESASTNQTSMYLCASSLPTGTNEQFFGPGTRLTVL.

DNA for the CDR3: TGTGCCAGCAGCTTAGAGACTAGCGGGAGATGGGATGAGCAGTACTTC. Translating gives CASSLETSGRWDEQYF. The V and J genes are TRBV13 and TRBJ2-7, with TRBD2 matching 12 bases. Germline trimming cut 1 base from V and 7 bases from J; bases unmatched to any gene: 8. The germline V gene has CDR1 PRHDT and CDR2 FYEKMQ (reference sequence). This CDR3 comprises 16 residues.

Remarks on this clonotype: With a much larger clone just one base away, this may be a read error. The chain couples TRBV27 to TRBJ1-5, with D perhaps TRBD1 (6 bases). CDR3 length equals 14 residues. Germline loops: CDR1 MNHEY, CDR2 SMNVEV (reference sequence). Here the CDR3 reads CAGSLGTNNQPQHF. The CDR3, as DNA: TGTGCCGGCAGTTTAGGGACAAACAATCAGCCCCAGCATTTT.

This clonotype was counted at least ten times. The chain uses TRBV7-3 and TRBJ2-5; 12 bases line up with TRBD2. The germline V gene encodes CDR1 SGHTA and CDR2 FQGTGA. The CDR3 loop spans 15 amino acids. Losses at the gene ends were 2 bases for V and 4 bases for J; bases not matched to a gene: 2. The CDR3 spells CASSLAGLAGETQYF. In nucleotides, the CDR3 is TGTGCCAGCAGCTTAGCGGGACTAGCGGGAGAGACCCAGTACTTC.

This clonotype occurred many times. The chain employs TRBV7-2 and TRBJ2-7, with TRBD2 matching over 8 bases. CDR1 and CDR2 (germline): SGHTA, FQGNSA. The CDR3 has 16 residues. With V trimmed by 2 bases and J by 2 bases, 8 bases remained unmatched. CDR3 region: CASSLWSGRAPYEQYF. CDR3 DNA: TGTGCCAGCAGCTTATGGTCCGGGAGGGCCCCCTACGAGCAGTACTTC.

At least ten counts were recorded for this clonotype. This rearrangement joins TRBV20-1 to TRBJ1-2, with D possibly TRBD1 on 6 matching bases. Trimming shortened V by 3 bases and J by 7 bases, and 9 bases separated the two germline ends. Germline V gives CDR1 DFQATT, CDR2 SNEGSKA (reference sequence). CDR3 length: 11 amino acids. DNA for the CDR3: TGCAGTGCTAGGGGGGCAGGTGGCTACACCTTC. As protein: CSARGAGGYTF.